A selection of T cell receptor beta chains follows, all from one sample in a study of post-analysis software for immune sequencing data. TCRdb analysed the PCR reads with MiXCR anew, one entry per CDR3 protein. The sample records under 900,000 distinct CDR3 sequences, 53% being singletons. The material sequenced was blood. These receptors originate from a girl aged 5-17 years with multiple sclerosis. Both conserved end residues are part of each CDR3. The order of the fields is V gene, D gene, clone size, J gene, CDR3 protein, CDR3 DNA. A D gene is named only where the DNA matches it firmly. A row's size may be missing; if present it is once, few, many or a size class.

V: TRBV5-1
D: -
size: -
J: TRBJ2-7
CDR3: CASSLGQAATHEQYF
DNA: TGCGCCAGCAGCTTGGGGCAGGCAGCCACCCACGAGCAGTACTTC

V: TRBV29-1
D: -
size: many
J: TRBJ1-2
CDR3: CSVAVGYGYTF
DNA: TGCAGCGTTGCGGTGGGATATGGCTACACCTTC

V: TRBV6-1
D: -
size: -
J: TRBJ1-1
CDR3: CASVAGWDTEAFF
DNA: TGTGCCAGCGTTGCCGGGTGGGACACTGAAGCTTTCTTT

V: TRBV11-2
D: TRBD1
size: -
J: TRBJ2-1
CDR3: CASSLLGQGANEQFF
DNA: TGTGCCAGCAGCTTACTGGGACAGGGGGCCAATGAGCAGTTCTTC

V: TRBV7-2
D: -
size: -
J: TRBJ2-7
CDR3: CASSSYAYEQYF
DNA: TGTGCCAGCAGTAGCTACGCCTACGAGCAGTACTTC

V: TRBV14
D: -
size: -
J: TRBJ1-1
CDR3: CASSQVRGPNTEAFF
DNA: TGTGCCAGCAGCCAAGTTAGGGGACCGAACACTGAAGCTTTCTTT

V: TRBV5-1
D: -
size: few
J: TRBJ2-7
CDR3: CASSTGSFYEQYF
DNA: TGCGCCAGCAGTACAGGGTCTTTCTACGAGCAGTACTTC

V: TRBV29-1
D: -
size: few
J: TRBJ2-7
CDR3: CSVRGTSRYEQYF
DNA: TGCAGCGTGAGGGGCACTAGCCGCTACGAGCAGTACTTC

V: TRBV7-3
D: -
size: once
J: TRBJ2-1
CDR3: CASSKNLALGESEQFF
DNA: TGTGCCAGCAGCAAAAACCTAGCGTTGGGGGAGAGTGAGCAGTTCTTC

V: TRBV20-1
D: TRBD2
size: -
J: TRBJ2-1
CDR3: CSATRTSNNEQFF
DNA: TGCAGTGCTACTCGGACTAGCAACAATGAGCAGTTCTTC

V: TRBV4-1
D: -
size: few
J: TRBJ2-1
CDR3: CASSQDLGGAWNEQFF
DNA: TGCGCCAGCAGCCAAGATTTGGGGGGGGCCTGGAATGAGCAGTTCTTC

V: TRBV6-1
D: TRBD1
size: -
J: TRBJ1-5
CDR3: CASSEETGKGNQPQHF
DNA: TGTGCCAGCAGTGAGGAGACAGGGAAGGGCAATCAGCCCCAGCATTTT

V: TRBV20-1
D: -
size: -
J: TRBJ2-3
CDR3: CSASLAEVSTDTQYF
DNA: TGCAGTGCTAGCCTGGCGGAGGTTAGCACAGATACGCAGTATTTT

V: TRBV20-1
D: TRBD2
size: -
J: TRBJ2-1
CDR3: CSARVRGLAGYNEQFF
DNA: TGCAGTGCTAGAGTCCGGGGACTAGCGGGGTACAATGAGCAGTTCTTC

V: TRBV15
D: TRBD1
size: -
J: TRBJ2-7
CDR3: CATSRVVGQGVSYEQYF
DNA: TGTGCCACCAGCAGAGTTGTGGGACAGGGGGTCTCCTACGAGCAGTACTTC

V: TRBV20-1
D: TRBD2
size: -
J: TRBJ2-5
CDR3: CSARPAGVVTETQYF
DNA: TGCAGTGCGAGGCCGGCGGGGGTAGTGACAGAGACCCAGTACTTC

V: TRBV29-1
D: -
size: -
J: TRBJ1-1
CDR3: CSVAFITEAFF
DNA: TGCAGCGTTGCTTTTATCACTGAAGCTTTCTTT

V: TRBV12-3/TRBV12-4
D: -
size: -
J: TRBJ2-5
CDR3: CASSLENQETQYF
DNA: TGTGCCAGCAGTCTAGAGAACCAAGAGACCCAGTACTTC

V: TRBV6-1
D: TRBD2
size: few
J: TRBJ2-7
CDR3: CASPPGGALYYEQYF
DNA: TGTGCCAGCCCCCCGGGAGGGGCCCTCTACTACGAGCAGTACTTC

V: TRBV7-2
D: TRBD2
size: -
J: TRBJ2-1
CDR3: CASSATRDYYNEQFF
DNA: TGTGCCAGCAGCGCCACTCGGGACTACTACAATGAGCAGTTCTTC

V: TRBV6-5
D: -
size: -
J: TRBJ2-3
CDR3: CASSDSARDTQYF
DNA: TGTGCCAGCAGCGATAGTGCCAGGGATACGCAGTATTTT

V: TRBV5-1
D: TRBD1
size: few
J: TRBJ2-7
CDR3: CASSLGPVDRNSYEQYF
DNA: TGCGCCAGCAGCTTGGGGCCGGTGGACAGGAACTCCTACGAGCAGTACTTC

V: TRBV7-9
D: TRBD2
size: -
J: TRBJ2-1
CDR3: CVSSLAVIAGGPNEQFF
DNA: TGTGTCAGCAGCTTAGCGGTGATTGCGGGGGGGCCCAATGAGCAGTTCTTC

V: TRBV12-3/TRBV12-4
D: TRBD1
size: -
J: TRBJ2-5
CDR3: CASSRRARGPRRTQYF
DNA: TGTGCCAGCAGTCGACGGGCCAGGGGGCCTCGGAGGACCCAGTACTTC

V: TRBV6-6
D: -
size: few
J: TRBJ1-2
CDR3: CASSYSGDGYTF
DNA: TGTGCCAGCAGTTACTCAGGGGATGGCTACACCTTC

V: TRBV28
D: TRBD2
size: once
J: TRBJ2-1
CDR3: CASSLHEREYNEQFF
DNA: TGTGCCAGCAGTTTACACGAGCGGGAATACAATGAGCAGTTCTTC

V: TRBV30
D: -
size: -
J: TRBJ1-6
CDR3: CAWHPGHHSYNSPLHF
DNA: TGTGCCTGGCACCCGGGACATCACTCCTATAATTCACCCCTCCACTTT

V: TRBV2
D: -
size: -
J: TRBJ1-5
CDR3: CASSEAGRVGNQPQHF
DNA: TGTGCCAGCAGTGAAGCGGGAAGGGTTGGCAATCAGCCCCAGCATTTT

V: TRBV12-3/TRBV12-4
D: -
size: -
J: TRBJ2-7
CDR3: CASSPSDGITYEQYF
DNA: TGTGCCAGCAGTCCATCCGACGGGATCACCTACGAGCAGTACTTC

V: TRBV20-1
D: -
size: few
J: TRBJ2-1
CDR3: CSARPGVSYNEQFF
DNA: TGCAGTGCTAGACCGGGAGTCTCCTACAATGAGCAGTTCTTC

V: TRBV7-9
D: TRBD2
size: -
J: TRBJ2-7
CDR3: CASSRLTSGSSYEQYF
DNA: TGTGCCAGCAGCCGGCTGACTAGCGGGTCTTCCTACGAGCAGTACTTC

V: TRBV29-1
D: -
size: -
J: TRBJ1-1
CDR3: CSVFLSRNAEAFF
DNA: TGCAGCGTCTTCTTGTCGAGAAACGCTGAAGCTTTCTTT

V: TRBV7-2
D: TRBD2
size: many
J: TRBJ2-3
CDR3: CASSLLAGSTDTQYF
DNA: TGTGCCAGCAGTTTACTAGCGGGGAGCACAGATACGCAGTATTTT

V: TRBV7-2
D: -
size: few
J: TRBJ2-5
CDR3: CASSSDTETQYF
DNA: TGTGCCAGCAGCTCGGACACAGAGACCCAGTACTTC

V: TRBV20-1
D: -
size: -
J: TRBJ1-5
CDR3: CSASRTNSNQPQHF
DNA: TGCAGTGCTAGTAGGACAAATAGCAATCAGCCCCAGCATTTT

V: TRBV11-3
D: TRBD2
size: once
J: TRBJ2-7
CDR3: CASSPRLAGVDEQYF
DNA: TGTGCCAGCAGCCCGAGACTAGCGGGGGTAGACGAGCAGTACTTC

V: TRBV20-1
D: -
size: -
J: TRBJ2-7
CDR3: CSAVPGNIGYEQYF
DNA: TGCAGTGCTGTTCCGGGCAACATCGGGTACGAGCAGTACTTC